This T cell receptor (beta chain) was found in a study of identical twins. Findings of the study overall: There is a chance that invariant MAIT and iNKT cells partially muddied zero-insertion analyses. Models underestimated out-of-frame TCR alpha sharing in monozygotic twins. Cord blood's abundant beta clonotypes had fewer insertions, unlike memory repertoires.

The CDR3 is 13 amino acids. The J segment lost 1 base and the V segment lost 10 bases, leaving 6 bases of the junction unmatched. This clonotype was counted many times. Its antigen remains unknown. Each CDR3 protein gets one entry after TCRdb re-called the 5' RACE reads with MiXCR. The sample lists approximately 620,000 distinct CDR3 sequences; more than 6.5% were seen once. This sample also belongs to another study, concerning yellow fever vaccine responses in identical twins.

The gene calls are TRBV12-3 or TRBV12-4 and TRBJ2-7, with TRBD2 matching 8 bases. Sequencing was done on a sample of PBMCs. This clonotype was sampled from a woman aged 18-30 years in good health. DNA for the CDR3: TGTGCCACCCGTAGCGGGACATCCTACGAGCAGTACTTC. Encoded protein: CATRSGTSYEQYF.